The 27 T cell receptor beta chains in this list originate from one sample, sequenced in a study of PD-L1 blockade in urothelial cancer. Repertoires were generated with immunoSEQ multiplex PCR, while TCRdb's copy carries only in-frame clones and drops some. In the table there are about 45,000 clones, about 91% of which are singletons. The source was PBMCs, collected around atezolizumab (anti-PD-L1) treatment. These TCRs come from a man older than 75 with urothelial cancer.

The genes are TRBV27 and TRBJ1-3; D is unresolved. Between the trimmed V and J ends, which lost 4 bases and 0 bases, there was a span of 10 bases. The CDR3 spans 15 residues. From germline, CDR1 is MNHEY and CDR2 SMNVEV (reference sequence). The CDR3 here is CASSSQAFSGNTIYF. CDR3 nucleotides: TGTGCCAGCAGTTCTCAGGCCTTCTCTGGAAACACCATATATTTT.

This chain connects TRBV27 to TRBJ1-1; the D is unclear. CDR3 length: 13 residues. The germline V and J ends were trimmed by 6 bases and 3 bases, with 11 bases remaining between them. Germline V gene lookup returns CDR1 MNHEY and CDR2 SMNVEV (reference sequence). The CDR3 bases are TGTGCCAGCAGACCTCGGGAATACACTGAAGCTTTCTTT. Translation gives CASRPREYTEAFF.

The V and J genes are TRBV30 and TRBJ2-2; 8 nucleotides agree with TRBD1. CDR3 length: 15 amino acids. The germline V gene encodes CDR1 GTSNPN and CDR2 SVGIG (reference sequence). V was clipped by 0 bases and J by 3 bases; unmatched bases: 3. The CDR3 DNA sequence: TGTGCCTGGAGTGTATCAGGGGGCGACACCGGGGAGCTGTTTTTT. Amino acid sequence: CAWSVSGGDTGELFF.

The chain links TRBV27 to TRBJ2-7, with D perhaps matching TRBD1 (5 bases). The V gene lost 4 bases and the J gene lost 2 bases, with 9 bases spanning the gap. CDR3 length equals 13 residues. Germline V gene lookup returns CDR1 MNHEY and CDR2 SMNVEV (reference sequence). CDR3 in DNA: TGTGCCAGCAGTTCGACAGTTACCTACGAGCAGTACTTC. Protein product: CASSSTVTYEQYF.

The V call is TRBV2, the J call TRBJ1-2; 11 nucleotides match TRBD1. This CDR3 is 15 amino acids long. Germline assignment: CDR1 SNHLY and CDR2 FYNNEI. Losses at the gene ends were 6 bases for V and 4 bases for J; bases not matched to a gene: 7. Here the CDR3 DNA reads TGTGCCAGCAGAGGCGGACAGGGGGCTTTCTATGGCTACACCTTC. Its protein product is CASRGGQGAFYGYTF.

The chain has TRBV2 and TRBJ2-7; D not resolved. The CDR3 is 11 amino acids. V gave up 5 bases and J gave up 4 bases, with 6 bases separating them. Germline V gives CDR1 SNHLY, CDR2 FYNNEI. The CDR3 spells CASSNGYEQYF. As DNA, the CDR3 is TGTGCCAGCAGTAACGGGTACGAGCAGTACTTC.

This chain connects TRBV19 to TRBJ1-1; TRBD1 agrees at 7 bases. The CDR3 runs to 15 residues. The J segment lost 4 bases and the V segment lost 8 bases, leaving 13 bases of the junction unmatched. Germline V CDR1 and CDR2: LNHDA, SQIVND (reference sequence). The CDR3 coding sequence is TGTGCCAGTGAATCGACAGGGAAAGGGGGCACTGAAGCTTTCTTT. Its protein is CASESTGKGGTEAFF. The full variable domain, rest sourced from reference TRBV19 and TRBJ1-1, is DGGITQSPKYLFRKEGQNVTLSCEQNLNHDAMYWYRQDPGQGLRLIYYSQIVNDFQKGDIAEGYSVSREKKESFPLTVTSAQKNPTAFYLCASESTGKGGTEAFFGQGTRLTVV.

The chain recombines TRBV27 with TRBJ1-5; TRBD1 might be the D (5 bases). The V gene lost 2 bases and the J gene lost 6 bases, with 14 bases spanning the gap. This CDR3 is built from 15 residues. Germline CDR1 MNHEY, CDR2 SMNVEV (reference sequence). CDR3 in amino acids: CASSLVGGSGQPQHF. The CDR3 region has the DNA TGTGCCAGCAGTTTAGTGGGGGGATCGGGTCAGCCCCAGCATTTT.

There are a few counts of this clone. The rearrangement links TRBV6-1 to TRBJ2-5; D possibly corresponds to TRBD1 (6 bases). Germline CDR1 reads MNHNS; CDR2 reads SASEGT. The CDR3 sequence is 15 residues long. The germline V and J ends were trimmed by 1 base and 5 bases, with 14 bases remaining between them. CDR3 amino acids: CASSEGGRGGETQYF. DNA for the CDR3: TGTGCCAGCAGTGAAGGGGGCAGGGGTGGGGAGACCCAGTACTTC.

The CDR3 spells CASSWGQGRTGELFF. The CDR3 DNA reads as TGTGCCAGCAGCTGGGGACAGGGTCGAACCGGGGAGCTGTTTTTT. The J gene is TRBJ2-2, the V gene TRBV5-6, with TRBD1 identical over 9 bases. V dropped 3 bases and J dropped 5; count of bases not matched to a gene: 5. The V gene's germline CDR1 is SGHDT and CDR2 YYEEEE. This CDR3 region has 15 residues.

This chain's CDR3 is CASSGTGGETQYF. The CDR3 DNA sequence: TGTGCCAGCAGTGGGACAGGGGGAGAGACCCAGTACTTC. The J gene is TRBJ2-5, the V gene TRBV7-2; 11 bases agree with TRBD1. The CDR3 covers 13 residues. Germline loops: CDR1 SGHTA, CDR2 FQGNSA. Trimming at V came to 6 bases and at J to 4 bases, leaving 1 base not matched to a gene.

This clone was observed once. This chain connects TRBV19 to TRBJ2-1; 7 bases are a match to TRBD1. The germline gives CDR1 LNHDA, CDR2 SQIVND (reference sequence). J was trimmed by 5 bases and V by 5 bases; bases with no gene match: 9. This CDR3 comprises 15 residues. CDR3 sequence reads: CASSPRTGLNNEQFF. For the CDR3, the DNA is TGTGCCAGTAGTCCCCGGACAGGATTGAACAATGAGCAGTTCTTC.

The chain carries TRBV18 and TRBJ2-1, with TRBD1 as a possible D gene (6 bases). Between the trimmed V and J ends, which lost 1 base and 5 bases, there was a span of 9 bases. CDR1 KGHSH and CDR2 LQKENI come from the germline V gene. The CDR3 runs to 14 residues. The CDR3 sequence is CASSPQGTNNEQFF. In nucleotides, the CDR3 is TGTGCCAGCTCACCACAGGGGACAAACAATGAGCAGTTCTTC.

V gene TRBV25-1 combines with J gene TRBJ1-5, with D possibly matching TRBD1 (6 bases). Germline CDR1 and CDR2: MGHDK and SYGVNS. Trimming removed 4 bases from V and 7 bases from J, with 17 bases in between. This CDR3 has 15 amino acids. The CDR3 loop reads CASSGEGGPSQPQHF. The CDR3 DNA is TGTGCCAGCAGTGGAGAAGGGGGTCCGAGCCAGCCCCAGCATTTT.

This chain joins TRBV25-1 and TRBJ2-7; 9 bases are shared with TRBD1. This CDR3 comprises 15 residues. CDR1 and CDR2 from the germline V gene are MGHDK and SYGVNS. Germline trimming cut 5 bases from V and 0 bases from J; bases unmatched to any gene: 5. CDR3 DNA sequence: TGTGCCAGCAGTCAACCGGGACAGGGCTCCTACGAGCAGTACTTC. Protein: CASSQPGQGSYEQYF.

The chain combines TRBV13 with TRBJ1-4; D unresolved. From germline, CDR1 is PRHDT and CDR2 FYEKMQ (reference sequence). Trimming removed 6 bases at V and 6 bases at J, with 17 bases between. The CDR3 covers 15 residues. CDR3 DNA: TGTGCCAGCAGTGAAGGGCGGACCGGGGATGAAAAACTGTTTTTT. Translated, it gives CASSEGRTGDEKLFF.

The gene calls are TRBV10-2 and TRBJ2-7; D might be TRBD2 (5 bases). V was shortened by 5 bases and J by 6 bases, with 8 bases between the two germline ends. The length of the CDR3 is 11 residues. CDR1 and CDR2 (germline): WSHSY, SAAADI. The CDR3 sequence: CASSSGLEQYF. The CDR3 coding sequence is TGCGCCAGCAGTAGCGGCCTCGAGCAGTACTTC.

As DNA, the CDR3 is TGTGCCAGCTCACCAGCGGGACTTAAAGAGACCCAGTACTTC. Translation: CASSPAGLKETQYF. V is TRBV18 and J is TRBJ2-5, with D maybe TRBD2 (6 bases). CDR1 is KGHSH, CDR2 LQKENI, per germline. The CDR3 contains 14 residues. Trimming removed 2 bases at V and 3 bases at J, with 10 bases between.

The chain uses TRBV11-2 and TRBJ1-1; D may be TRBD1 (6 bases). The CDR3 is 15 amino acids. The V gene's germline CDR1 is SGHAT and CDR2 FQNNGV. V lost 5 bases to trimming and J lost 1 base, with 14 bases between them. DNA of the CDR3: TGTGCCAGCAGCATTGACAGGTGGGGGAACACTGAAGCTTTCTTT. Protein product: CASSIDRWGNTEAFF.

This chain links TRBV9 with TRBJ2-3, with D perhaps TRBD2 (6 bases). In germline, CDR1 is SGDLS, CDR2 YYNGEE. V lost 3 bases and J lost 3, with 17 bases in between. The CDR3 loop spans 16 amino acids. CDR3 sequence (DNA): TGTGCCAGCAGCGCGGGAATAGCGGTATCTACAGATACGCAGTATTTT. This gives the protein CASSAGIAVSTDTQYF.

The chain employs TRBV9 and TRBJ2-5, with 9 nucleotides matching TRBD2. CDR3 length: 17 amino acids. The V gene end was trimmed by 0 bases and the J gene end by 3 bases; junction bases not matched to a gene: 9. Germline values: CDR1 SGDLS, CDR2 YYNGEE. This CDR3 reads CASSVDGSGRWEETQYF. The CDR3 DNA reads as TGTGCCAGCAGCGTAGATGGTAGCGGGAGATGGGAAGAGACCCAGTACTTC. Full variable domain (missing parts from reference TRBV9 and TRBJ2-5): DSGVTQTPKHLITATGQRVTLRCSPRSGDLSVYWYQQSLDQGLQFLIQYYNGEERAKGNILERFSAQQFPDLHSELNLSSLELGDSALYFCASSVDGSGRWEETQYFGPGTRLLVL.

CDR3 loop: CASPRRPYEQYF. The CDR3, as DNA: TGTGCCAGCCCAAGGAGGCCCTACGAGCAGTACTTC. The chain recombines TRBV6-4 with TRBJ2-7; D might be TRBD2 (5 bases). V lost 8 bases, J lost 2 bases, and 10 bases lay in between. The CDR3 has 12 amino acids. Per the germline V gene, CDR1 is MRHNA and CDR2 is SNTAGT.

The CDR3 DNA reads as TGTGCCAGCAGACCCCAGCGGGAGGTAGGGTATGAGCAGTTCTTC. Protein sequence: CASRPQREVGYEQFF. J is TRBJ2-1 and V is TRBV6-5, with 9 bases lining up with TRBD2. Germline CDR1 is MNHEY and CDR2 is SVGAGI. This CDR3 region has 15 residues. The V segment lost 6 bases and the J segment 8 bases; nucleotides outside the gene matches: 11.

The chain employs TRBV16 and TRBJ2-5, with D unresolved. CDR1 and CDR2 (germline): KGHSY, FQNENV. The V end was cut by 5 bases, the J end by 4 bases, with 11 bases between. This CDR3 has 13 amino acids. The CDR3: CASSGPLRETQYF. CDR3 DNA sequence: TGTGCCAGCAGCGGGCCACTGCGAGAGACCCAGTACTTC.

CDR3 sequence: CASRHSRDRASGNTIYF. The CDR3 DNA reads TGTGCCAGCAGACATTCCCGGGACAGGGCCTCTGGAAACACCATATATTTT. The J gene is TRBJ1-3, the V gene TRBV7-8; TRBD1 aligns across 9 bases. After removal of 6 bases from V and 0 bases from J, the junction contained 9 bases not matched to a gene. Germline V gene sequence: CDR1 SGHVS, CDR2 FQNEAQ. The CDR3 extends over 17 amino acids.

This sequence joins TRBV29-1 and TRBJ2-7, with a possible D match to TRBD2 (6 bases). Trimming cost V 4 bases and J 4 bases, with 14 bases left between them. Germline CDR1 is SQVTM and CDR2 is ANQGSEA. The CDR3 loop spans 13 amino acids. CDR3 amino acids: CSVVHGGGYEQYF. The CDR3 nucleotides read TGCAGCGTTGTTCACGGTGGAGGGTACGAGCAGTACTTC.

The chain uses TRBV18 and TRBJ1-3; tentatively, D is TRBD1 (5 bases). V was cut by 2 bases and J by 1 base, with 15 bases left in between. Germline V CDR1 and CDR2: KGHSH, LQKENI. The CDR3 is 17 amino acids. In DNA, the CDR3 is TGTGCCAGCTCACCAATCACGACAGAAGGTTCTGGAAACACCATATATTTT. Protein: CASSPITTEGSGNTIYF.